The 30 T cell receptor beta chains in this list originate from one sample, sequenced in a study of T cell responses to AZD1222 COVID-19 vaccine. Sequencing used immunoSEQ multiplex PCR; TCRdb keeps in-frame clones, though not all of them. The sample lists some 140,000 clones; roughly 85% were seen once. The specimen comprised peripheral blood, sampled 28 days after the second dose of the MenACWY control vaccine. These receptors were collected from an adult who received the MenACWY meningococcal vaccine as a control.

The V gene is TRBV2, the J gene TRBJ2-2; a weak D match, TRBD1 (7 bases). V lost 0 bases and J lost 1, with 15 bases in between. CDR3 length: 18 residues. Per germline, CDR1 SNHLY and CDR2 FYNNEI. The CDR3 DNA reads as TGTGCCAGCAGTGAAGCGCTTCGGAGGGGGCGGAACACCGGGGAGCTGTTTTTT. Residues: CASSEALRRGRNTGELFF.

The rearrangement links TRBV28 to TRBJ2-4; D uncertain. V lost 4 bases and J 0 bases, leaving 10 bases between the germline ends. Germline V lookup: CDR1 MDHEN, CDR2 SYDVKM. The CDR3 covers 15 residues. CDR3 protein: CASSSAGLAKNIQYF. The CDR3 coding sequence is TGTGCCAGCAGTTCGGCCGGGCTAGCCAAAAACATTCAGTACTTC.

The count of this clone is one. V gene TRBV3-1 (or the pseudogene TRBV3-2) combines with J gene TRBJ1-2; D is unresolved. This CDR3 region has 16 residues. V was pared by 1 base and J by 0 bases, with 12 bases between. The germline V gene encodes CDR1 LGHDT and CDR2 YNNKEL (reference sequence). CDR3 loop: CASSQASGNSNYGYTF. In DNA, the CDR3 is TGTGCCAGCAGCCAAGCATCGGGAAATTCTAACTATGGCTACACCTTC.

The chain recombines TRBV4-1 with TRBJ2-3; D tentatively fits TRBD1 or TRBD2 (5 bases each). The V and J ends lost 0 bases and 0 bases respectively, with 13 bases between them. The germline CDR1 and CDR2 sequences are MGHRA and YSYEKL. The CDR3 consists of 17 residues. CDR3: CASSQESPWGSTDTQYF. In DNA, the CDR3 is TGCGCCAGCAGCCAAGAAAGCCCCTGGGGGAGCACAGATACGCAGTATTTT.

The CDR3: CASRGQGASEAFF. DNA for the CDR3: TGTGCCAGCAGAGGTCAGGGGGCCTCTGAAGCTTTCTTT. The rearrangement links TRBV6-5 to TRBJ1-1, with 8 bases that match TRBD1. The CDR3 covers 13 residues. The V gene's germline CDR1 is MNHEY and CDR2 SVGAGI. The trim removed 6 bases at V and 6 bases at J, leaving 6 bases unmatched.

J is TRBJ2-5 and V is TRBV19; 7 nucleotides match TRBD2. Germline loops: CDR1 LNHDA, CDR2 SQIVND (reference sequence). The CDR3 runs to 14 residues. The V segment lost 7 bases and the J segment 4 bases; nucleotides outside the gene matches: 9. CDR3 sequence reads: CASNYGGGGETQYF. The CDR3 DNA follows: TGTGCCAGTAACTATGGGGGGGGTGGAGAGACCCAGTACTTC.

The chain links TRBV20-1 to TRBJ2-3; D is unresolved. CDR3 length: 15 residues. Germline CDR1 and CDR2: DFQATT and SNEGSKA (reference sequence). Trimming pared 3 bases from V and 4 bases from J, leaving 17 bases between. CDR3 sequence (DNA): TGCAGTGCTAGTAATCCCATTAAATTCGCAGATACGCAGTATTTT. As protein: CSASNPIKFADTQYF.

The gene calls are TRBV5-4 and TRBJ1-2, with 9 bases fitting TRBD1. The CDR3 has 17 residues. Germline CDR1 is SGHNT and CDR2 is YYREEE (reference sequence). V was pared by 10 bases and J by 4 bases, with 20 bases of the junction left unmatched. The CDR3 loop is CAAGDLGQGGPPYGYTF. The CDR3 bases are TGTGCCGCGGGGGACCTGGGACAGGGCGGTCCCCCCTATGGCTACACCTTC.

The chain carries TRBV5-1 and TRBJ1-2; D remains ambiguous. V gave up 0 bases and J gave up 2 bases, with 8 bases separating them. The CDR3 is 14 amino acids. Per the germline V gene, CDR1 is SGHRS and CDR2 is YFSETQ. The CDR3 nucleotides read TGCGCCAGCAGCTTGGGCGGGCAGAACTATGGCTACACCTTC. Translated: CASSLGGQNYGYTF.

V is TRBV2 and J is TRBJ1-1; D remains ambiguous. The CDR3 is 13 amino acids. V lost 4 bases and J 1 base, leaving 7 bases between the germline ends. CDR1 is SNHLY, CDR2 FYNNEI, per germline. The CDR3 protein is CASSVGWNTEAFF. Here the CDR3 DNA reads TGTGCCAGCAGTGTCGGGTGGAACACTGAAGCTTTCTTT. Based on the CDR3 plus reference TRBV2 and TRBJ1-1, the full variable domain is EPEVTQTPSHQVTQMGQEVILRCVPISNHLYFYWYRQILGQKVEFLVSFYNNEISEKSEIFDDQFSVERPDGSNFTLKIRSTKLEDSAMYFCASSVGWNTEAFFGQGTRLTVV.

The gene calls are TRBV9 and TRBJ2-5; D may correspond to TRBD1 or TRBD2 (5 bases each). Deletions cut 8 bases from V and 0 bases from J, with 23 bases between. The CDR3 is 17 amino acids. Germline loops: CDR1 SGDLS, CDR2 YYNGEE. This chain's CDR3 is CASPPGRRGQDQETQYF. CDR3 sequence (DNA): TGTGCCAGTCCTCCGGGGCGACGGGGCCAAGACCAAGAGACCCAGTACTTC.

This clone came up once. The J gene is TRBJ2-7, the V gene TRBV7-6; a possible D gene is TRBD1 (6 bases). V was trimmed by 5 bases and J by 7 bases, leaving 18 bases between them. The CDR3 extends over 14 amino acids. In germline, CDR1 is SGHVS, CDR2 FNYEAQ. The CDR3 nucleotides read TGTGCCAGCAGCCCTAACTTGGACAGAGGGGAGCAGTACGTC. The encoded protein is CASSPNLDRGEQYV.

This rearrangement joins TRBV28 to TRBJ1-5, with 8 bases lining up with TRBD1. This CDR3 comprises 14 residues. From germline, CDR1 is MDHEN and CDR2 SYDVKM. With 5 bases clipped from V and 9 bases from J, the junction kept 9 bases outside the gene matches. CDR3 sequence: CASSQRTGWRPQHF. For the CDR3, the DNA is TGTGCCAGCAGTCAGAGGACAGGGTGGAGGCCCCAGCATTTT.

J is TRBJ1-2 and V is TRBV7-9, with a possible D match to TRBD1 (5 bases). Germline CDR1 and CDR2: SEHNR and FQNEAQ (reference sequence). The CDR3 has 17 amino acids. Trimming took 5 bases from V and 4 from J, leaving 23 bases between them. The CDR3 region is CASSPPEGRRGGYGYTF. The CDR3 DNA reads as TGTGCCAGCAGCCCACCCGAGGGGAGACGGGGGGGCTATGGCTACACCTTC.

This clone appeared a few times. This chain links TRBV28 with TRBJ1-2; the match to TRBD1 covers 12 bases. V shed 5 bases, J shed 8 bases, and the junction held 9 bases outside the gene matches. The CDR3 has 15 amino acids. The germline gives CDR1 MDHEN, CDR2 SYDVKM. The CDR3 sequence: CASSSPGQGAGGYTF. CDR3 DNA sequence: TGTGCCAGCAGTAGTCCGGGACAGGGGGCTGGGGGCTACACCTTC.

The V call is TRBV12-3 or TRBV12-4, the J call TRBJ1-2; 9 bases map to TRBD1. V shed 8 bases and J 2 bases; nucleotides not matched to a gene: 0. The CDR3 sequence is 12 residues long. CDR3 nucleotide sequence: TGTGCCAGCGGGACAGGGAACTATGGCTACACCTTC. Translated: CASGTGNYGYTF.

The J gene is TRBJ1-1, the V gene TRBV19, with D unresolved. The CDR3 covers 11 residues. CDR1 LNHDA and CDR2 SQIVND come from the germline V gene (reference sequence). Trimming removed 11 bases from V and 4 bases from J, with 11 bases in between. Here the CDR3 reads CAGVVGTEAFF. The DNA for the CDR3 is TGTGCCGGGGTAGTGGGCACTGAAGCTTTCTTT.

Only a few counts were recorded for this clone. J is TRBJ2-7 and V is TRBV20-1, with D possibly being TRBD1 or TRBD2 (5 bases each). The CDR3 is 14 residues long. Germline V gene data show CDR1 as DFQATT and CDR2 as SNEGSKA (reference sequence). V was cut by 3 bases and J by 6 bases, with 18 bases left in between. CDR3 region: CSASKGPPTPEQYF. The CDR3 coding sequence is TGCAGTGCTAGTAAGGGACCCCCTACTCCCGAGCAGTACTTC.

The V gene is TRBV4-1, the J gene TRBJ1-5; D is undetermined. The germline V gene has CDR1 MGHRA and CDR2 YSYEKL. V was trimmed by 1 base and J by 4 bases, leaving 5 bases between them. The CDR3 totals 13 residues. CDR3 amino acids: CASSQARNQPQHF. CDR3 DNA sequence: TGCGCCAGCAGCCAAGCAAGGAATCAGCCCCAGCATTTT.

V gene TRBV5-1 combines with J gene TRBJ1-3; tentative D call: TRBD1 (6 bases). The V gene lost 0 bases and the J gene lost 3 bases, with 13 bases spanning the gap. CDR1 and CDR2 (germline): SGHRS, YFSETQ. This CDR3 region has 16 residues. CDR3 sequence (DNA): TGCGCCAGCAGCTTGGCCGTACAGGGAAGTGGAAACACCATATATTTT. Amino acid sequence: CASSLAVQGSGNTIYF.

The CDR3 DNA sequence: TGTGCCAGCAGGAATGATAAACAGGGGGGAGACACTGAAGCTTTCTTT. It codes for CASRNDKQGGDTEAFF. The chain recombines TRBV2 with TRBJ1-1; the match to TRBD1 covers 8 bases. V lost 6 bases, J lost 3 bases, and 12 bases stayed unmatched. Germline V lookup: CDR1 SNHLY, CDR2 FYNNEI. The CDR3 covers 16 residues.

The V call is TRBV19, the J call TRBJ1-5, with 7 bases identical to TRBD1. Germline V lookup: CDR1 LNHDA, CDR2 SQIVND (reference sequence). The CDR3 has 12 residues. The J segment lost 14 bases and the V segment lost 5 bases, leaving 9 bases of the junction unmatched. Here the CDR3 DNA reads TGTGCCAGTAGTGCCCGGACAGGTGCGGAGCATTTT. Its protein product is CASSARTGAEHF.

The gene calls are TRBV5-6 and TRBJ1-2; D possibly corresponds to TRBD1 (6 bases). Looked up from germline, CDR1 is SGHDT and CDR2 is YYEEEE. V was pared by 0 bases and J by 4 bases, with 13 bases between. This CDR3 is 15 amino acids long. The CDR3 region is CASSLGTEPSYGYTF. CDR3 bases: TGTGCCAGCAGCTTGGGGACAGAGCCCTCCTATGGCTACACCTTC. The complete variable domain, with remaining parts taken from reference TRBV5-6 and TRBJ1-2, reads DAGVTQSPTHLIKTRGQQVTLRCSPKSGHDTVSWYQQALGQGPQFIFQYYEEEERQRGNFPDRFSGHQFPNYSSELNVNALLLGDSALYLCASSLGTEPSYGYTFGSGTRLTVV.

The chain combines TRBV5-1 with TRBJ1-2; no clear D gene. Deletions cut 0 bases from V and 4 bases from J, with 7 bases between. From germline, CDR1 is SGHRS and CDR2 YFSETQ. The CDR3 loop spans 13 amino acids. CDR3 DNA: TGCGCCAGCAGCTTGGGTGAGGGCTATGGCTACACCTTC. Its protein product is CASSLGEGYGYTF.

The genes are TRBV7-9 and TRBJ1-1; 9 bases are shared with TRBD1. The V and J ends lost 5 bases and 4 bases, in that order; junction bases with no gene match: 5. Germline CDR1 and CDR2: SEHNR and FQNEAQ (reference sequence). The CDR3 has 14 amino acids. The CDR3: CASSDRGYGTEAFF. The CDR3 DNA reads as TGTGCCAGCAGCGACAGGGGGTATGGCACTGAAGCTTTCTTT.

V and J are TRBV11-2 and TRBJ1-1; 9 bases agree with TRBD1. CDR1 is SGHAT, CDR2 FQNNGV, per germline. Losses at the gene ends were 5 bases for V and 0 bases for J; bases not matched to a gene: 16. The CDR3 runs to 19 residues. The CDR3 here is CASSRNLRDRASMNTEAFF. The CDR3 coding sequence is TGTGCCAGCAGCCGGAACCTACGGGACAGGGCATCGATGAACACTGAAGCTTTCTTT.

The chain employs TRBV19 and TRBJ1-6; 9 bases map to TRBD1. This CDR3 comprises 15 residues. Germline values: CDR1 LNHDA, CDR2 SQIVND (reference sequence). Trimming at V came to 5 bases and at J to 11 bases, leaving 10 bases not matched to a gene. This CDR3 is CASSQQGAERAPLHF. CDR3 nucleotides: TGTGCCAGTAGTCAACAGGGGGCGGAAAGGGCACCCCTCCACTTT.

The chain joins TRBV15 to TRBJ1-6, with D unclear. Germline values: CDR1 LNHNV, CDR2 YYDKDF (reference sequence). The CDR3 sequence is 12 residues long. Between the trimmed V and J ends, which lost 0 bases and 6 bases, there was a span of 0 bases. For the CDR3, the DNA is TGTGCCACCAGCAGAGATAATTCACCCCTCCACTTT. Protein product: CATSRDNSPLHF.

The rearrangement uses TRBV27 and TRBJ2-7, with 7 bases lining up with TRBD2. Losses at the gene ends were 2 bases for V and 4 bases for J; bases not matched to a gene: 8. This CDR3 spans 15 amino acids. The germline V gene encodes CDR1 MNHEY and CDR2 SMNVEV (reference sequence). CDR3 loop: CASSLRAGVYYEQYF. The CDR3 DNA follows: TGTGCCAGCAGTTTACGGGCGGGAGTTTATTACGAGCAGTACTTC.

The chain is built from TRBV5-1 and TRBJ2-5, with D possibly being TRBD1 (6 bases). CDR1 is SGHRS and CDR2 is YFSETQ in the germline V gene. This CDR3 region has 12 residues. V lost 6 bases, J lost 3 bases, and 9 bases lay in between. The chain's CDR3 is CASKNREETQYF. The CDR3 nucleotides read TGCGCCAGCAAGAACAGGGAAGAGACCCAGTACTTC.